These 4 T cell receptor beta chains came from one sample sequenced in a study of CD8 T cell repertoires and HIV-1 epitope variants. What these receptors recognize is not known. Method: immunoSEQ multiplex PCR; TCRdb's copy keeps in-frame clones and lacks some. This sample carries about 6,200 clones, 60% to 75% of them seen once, and the ten largest clones take about 40%. Sequences were obtained from cultured CD8+ T cells derived from PBMCs. The source is a male donor with HIV.

The chain couples TRBV4-3 to TRBJ2-1; D may be TRBD2 (6 bases). Germline loops: CDR1 LGHNA, CDR2 YSLEER. CDR3 length: 15 residues. Trimming stripped 2 bases from V and 4 bases from J, with 12 bases between. The CDR3 sequence: CASSQTAGTYNEQFF. The CDR3 region has the DNA TGCGCCAGCAGCCAAACAGCGGGCACTTACAATGAGCAGTTCTTC.

The genes are TRBV7-6 and TRBJ2-3; no reliable D call. Germline V gives CDR1 SGHVS, CDR2 FNYEAQ. The V gene lost 4 bases and the J gene lost 0 bases, with 5 bases spanning the gap. The length of the CDR3 is 13 residues. CDR3 DNA sequence: TGTGCCAGCAGCTCTGATAGCACAGATACGCAGTATTTT. The encoded protein is CASSSDSTDTQYF. Full variable domain (missing parts from reference TRBV7-6 and TRBJ2-3): GAGVSQSPRYKVTKRGQDVALRCDPISGHVSLYWYRQALGQGPEFLTYFNYEAQQDKSGLPNDRFSAERPEGSISTLTIQRTEQRDSAMYRCASSSDSTDTQYFGPGTRLTVL.

The chain links TRBV7-2 to TRBJ2-1, with D tentatively TRBD1 (5 bases). This CDR3 is 15 amino acids long. The V gene lost 0 bases and the J gene lost 4 bases, with 10 bases spanning the gap. Germline values: CDR1 SGHTA, CDR2 FQGNSA. The DNA for the CDR3 is TGTGCCAGCAGCTTAGCGTGGGGCGCTTACAATGAGCAGTTCTTC. This encodes CASSLAWGAYNEQFF.

The rearrangement joins TRBV28 to TRBJ1-6; 9 bases are a match to TRBD1. CDR3 length equals 17 residues. J was trimmed by 2 bases and V by 4 bases; bases with no gene match: 6. Germline CDR1 and CDR2: MDHEN and SYDVKM. CDR3 nucleotides: TGTGCCAGCAGTTCCGGTCGGACAGGGGCCTATAATTCACCCCTCCACTTT. Amino acid sequence: CASSSGRTGAYNSPLHF. The full variable domain, in which reference TRBV28 and TRBJ1-6 provide the parts outside the CDR3, is DVKVTQSSRYLVKRTGEKVFLECVQDMDHENMFWYRQDPGLGLRLIYFSYDVKMKEKGDIPEGYSVSREKKERFSLILESASTNQTSMYLCASSSGRTGAYNSPLHFGNGTRLTVT.